Below, 25 T cell receptor beta chains from the same sample are listed, as sequenced in a study of T-cell memory formation after mild COVID-19. TCRdb re-called the 5' RACE reads with MiXCR, one entry per CDR3 protein. The sample consists of some 300,000 distinct CDR3 sequences, just under 20% of them appearing once. Input material: PBMCs or a T cell subset sorted from them (not recorded which). The receptors were gathered from a man aged 18 to 35 who had mild COVID-19 (a few samples of this study predate the infection). Cell type and time point are not known.

This clonotype appeared many times. The J gene is TRBJ1-5, the V gene TRBV7-2; D not resolved. Germline CDR1 is SGHTA and CDR2 is FQGNSA. The CDR3 length is 13 residues. Trimming took off 5 bases at V and 1 base at J, with 6 bases between the two ends. The CDR3: CASSPGSNQPQHF. The DNA for the CDR3 is TGTGCCAGCAGCCCCGGCAGCAATCAGCCCCAGCATTTT.

The chain combines TRBV4-3 with TRBJ1-6; the D is unclear. Trimming cost V 0 bases and J 3 bases, with 12 bases left between them. Germline CDR1 and CDR2: LGHNA and YSLEER. The CDR3 runs 17 residues. Written as DNA, the CDR3 is TGCGCCAGCAGCCAAGACCGGCCAGAGTACTATAATTCACCCCTCCACTTT. Translated: CASSQDRPEYYNSPLHF.

The J gene is TRBJ1-6, the V gene TRBV6-5; 8 bases align to TRBD1. Per germline, CDR1 MNHEY and CDR2 SVGAGI. The J segment lost 0 bases and the V segment lost 5 bases, leaving 3 bases of the junction unmatched. The CDR3 loop spans 16 amino acids. CDR3 loop: CASSLGQGSYNSPLHF. As DNA, the CDR3 is TGTGCCAGCAGTCTAGGACAGGGCTCCTATAATTCACCCCTCCACTTT.

V gene TRBV12-3 or TRBV12-4 combines with J gene TRBJ2-2; 8 nucleotides align to TRBD1. The CDR3 contains 14 residues. J gave up 2 bases and V 7 bases, and 3 bases lay outside the gene matches. CDR3 amino acids: CASTRGPNTGELFF. CDR3 nucleotides: TGTGCCAGCACCAGGGGGCCCAACACCGGGGAGCTGTTTTTT.

This clonotype was seen a few times. V and J are TRBV6-5 and TRBJ2-2; 14 bases are shared with TRBD2. Looked up from germline, CDR1 is MNHEY and CDR2 is SVGAGI. V shed 5 bases and J 7 bases; nucleotides not matched to a gene: 12. The CDR3 is 18 residues long. CDR3 amino acids: CASSRLAGGRGRGGELFF. In DNA form, the CDR3 reads TGTGCCAGCAGTCGACTAGCGGGGGGGCGGGGGCGTGGCGGGGAGCTGTTTTTT.

The CDR3 DNA reads as TGTGCCAGCAGCCCCCCCAAAATAGATACGCAGTATTTT. The encoded protein is CASSPPKIDTQYF. This chain connects TRBV7-8 to TRBJ2-3; D is undetermined. V was clipped by 5 bases and J by 5 bases, with 11 bases between them. This CDR3 comprises 13 residues. Germline lookup yields CDR1 SGHVS and CDR2 FQNEAQ.

The CDR3 here is CASSSRQSSYEQYF. For the CDR3, the DNA is TGTGCCAGCAGTTCCAGACAGAGCTCCTACGAGCAGTACTTC. The rearrangement links TRBV6-2 or TRBV6-3 to TRBJ2-7; perhaps TRBD1 as D (5 bases). The germline V and J ends were trimmed by 4 bases and 0 bases, with 10 bases remaining between them. Per germline, CDR1 MNHEY and CDR2 SVGEGT. The CDR3 length is 14 residues.

This clonotype has only a few counts. The chain is built from TRBV12-3 or TRBV12-4 and TRBJ2-5; D unclear. Trimming shortened V by 3 bases and J by 7 bases, and 18 bases separated the two germline ends. The CDR3 is 15 amino acids. The CDR3 nucleotides read TGTGCCAGCAGTTTCAGGACGGCCCGTTCGGGGACCCAGTACTTC. Its translation is CASSFRTARSGTQYF.

This clonotype was found a few times. V gene TRBV7-2 combines with J gene TRBJ2-5; D unresolved. V shed 3 bases and J shed 4 bases, with 12 bases lying between them. Germline lookup yields CDR1 SGHTA and CDR2 FQGNSA. This CDR3 contains 14 residues. The CDR3 protein is CASSFFVGGETQYF. The CDR3 DNA reads as TGTGCCAGCAGCTTCTTTGTTGGTGGAGAGACCCAGTACTTC.

The chain joins TRBV9 to TRBJ1-6, with D unresolved. The CDR3 consists of 14 residues. Germline CDR1 is SGDLS and CDR2 is YYNGEE. The germline V and J ends were trimmed by 0 bases and 8 bases, with 9 bases remaining between them. CDR3: CASSVDGDHSPLHF. The DNA for the CDR3 is TGTGCCAGCAGCGTAGACGGAGACCATTCACCCCTCCACTTT.

A few counts support this clonotype. The gene calls are TRBV21-1 and TRBJ2-5; the table's D call, TRBD1, was not checked against the DNA. TRBV21-1 is a documented pseudogene. This CDR3 region has 17 residues. The CDR3 bases are TGTGCCAGCAGCAAGAGGTTGCGGGGGGGTACCCAAGAGACCCAGTACTTC. Protein product: CASSKRLRGGTQETQYF.

This sequence joins TRBV11-2 and TRBJ2-3; TRBD1 might be the D (5 bases). The CDR3 totals 14 residues. Germline V gives CDR1 SGHAT, CDR2 FQNNGV. V was shortened by 5 bases and J by 2 bases, with 11 bases between the two germline ends. The CDR3 loop reads CASSPSRVTDTQYF. As DNA, the CDR3 is TGTGCCAGCAGCCCGAGCAGGGTCACAGATACGCAGTATTTT. Full variable domain (missing parts from reference TRBV11-2 and TRBJ2-3): EAGVAQSPRYKIIEKRQSVAFWCNPISGHATLYWYQQILGQGPKLLIQFQNNGVVDDSQLPKDRFSAERLKGVDSTLKIQPAKLEDSAVYLCASSPSRVTDTQYFGPGTRLTVL.

This clonotype was detected a few times. CDR3: CASSTLGYNEQFF. The CDR3 DNA reads TGTGCCAGTAGTACATTGGGTTACAATGAGCAGTTCTTC. The genes are TRBV19 and TRBJ2-1; D gene ambiguous. The V gene lost 4 bases and the J gene lost 4 bases, with 8 bases spanning the gap. Germline CDR1 is LNHDA and CDR2 is SQIVND (reference sequence). The CDR3 consists of 13 residues.

This clonotype showed up just a few times. This chain links TRBV5-5 with TRBJ2-2, with 10 bases aligning to TRBD1. This CDR3 has 15 amino acids. With 4 bases clipped from V and 6 bases from J, the junction kept 6 bases outside the gene matches. From germline, CDR1 is SGHKS and CDR2 YYEKEE (reference sequence). The CDR3 loop reads CASSPGTGESGELFF. CDR3 nucleotides: TGTGCCAGCAGCCCCGGGACAGGGGAATCCGGGGAGCTGTTTTTT.

This clonotype was counted only a few times. The chain has TRBV5-1 and TRBJ1-2; D call uncertain. The germline V gene has CDR1 SGHRS and CDR2 YFSETQ. The CDR3 length is 14 residues. The V gene lost 1 base and the J gene lost 6 bases, with 13 bases spanning the gap. CDR3 amino acids: CASSLHSLSDGYTF. CDR3 coding DNA: TGCGCCAGCAGCTTGCACAGCCTCTCGGATGGCTACACCTTC.

V usage is TRBV19 and J usage is TRBJ2-7; D not certain. V was clipped by 3 bases and J by 0 bases, with 9 bases between them. CDR1 is LNHDA and CDR2 is SQIVND in the germline V gene (reference sequence). The CDR3 extends over 14 amino acids. CDR3 sequence reads: CASSIGPSSYEQYF. In DNA, the CDR3 is TGTGCCAGTAGTATCGGGCCGAGCTCCTACGAGCAGTACTTC.

The chain recombines TRBV12-3 or TRBV12-4 with TRBJ2-5; D remains ambiguous. CDR3 length: 13 amino acids. Trimming left V 3 bases short and J 4 bases short, with 9 bases between. CDR3 amino acids: CASSFSETETQYF. DNA of the CDR3: TGTGCCAGCAGTTTTTCAGAGACAGAGACCCAGTACTTC.

In its sample, this clonotype was seen a few times. V and J are TRBV7-2 and TRBJ2-2; no clear D. Germline CDR1 reads SGHTA; CDR2 reads FQGNSA. Trimming left V 5 bases short and J 7 bases short, with 11 bases between. The CDR3 spans 13 residues. CDR3 amino acids: CASSMHIDGELFF. The CDR3 nucleotides are TGTGCCAGCAGCATGCACATAGACGGGGAGCTGTTTTTT.

There are a few counts of this clonotype. This chain connects TRBV7-9 to TRBJ1-2; 8 bases line up with TRBD1. J was trimmed by 4 bases and V by 1 base; bases with no gene match: 5. The CDR3 covers 15 residues. Germline CDR1 SEHNR, CDR2 FQNEAQ (reference sequence). DNA for the CDR3: TGTGCCAGCAGCTTAGGACGACAGGGGCCCTATGGCTACACCTTC. Translating it yields CASSLGRQGPYGYTF. Variable domain in full (rest from reference TRBV7-9 and TRBJ1-2): DTGVSQNPRHKITKRGQNVTFRCDPISEHNRLYWYRQTLGQGPEFLTYFQNEAQLEKSRLLSDRFSAERPKGSFSTLEIQRTEQGDSAMYLCASSLGRQGPYGYTFGSGTRLTVV.

This clonotype was counted a few times. This sequence joins TRBV7-2 and TRBJ2-3; 14 bases are a match to TRBD2. Trimming removed 5 bases from V and 0 bases from J; junction bases left unmatched: 7. The CDR3 sequence is 18 residues long. CDR1 is SGHTA, CDR2 FQGNSA, per germline. The CDR3 region is CASSPGLAGGQSTDTQYF. CDR3 bases: TGTGCCAGCAGCCCCGGACTAGCGGGGGGCCAGAGCACAGATACGCAGTATTTT.

This chain connects TRBV4-2 to TRBJ2-5, with 7 bases matching TRBD2. V was pared by 0 bases and J by 5 bases, with 0 bases of the junction left unmatched. CDR3 size: 13 residues. Germline CDR1 reads LGHNA; CDR2 reads YNFKEQ. CDR3 bases: TGTGCCAGCAGCCAAGACGGGGGGGAGACCCAGTACTTC. It translates to CASSQDGGETQYF.

V and J are TRBV6-5 and TRBJ2-5, with D perhaps assigned TRBD1 or TRBD2 (5 bases each). There are 15 residues in the CDR3. Looked up from germline, CDR1 is MNHEY and CDR2 is SVGAGI. Trimming removed 6 bases from V and 0 bases from J, with 14 bases in between. The CDR3 region is CASSQIGTDQETQYF. The DNA for the CDR3 is TGTGCCAGCAGCCAAATTGGGACGGACCAAGAGACCCAGTACTTC.

The rearrangement joins TRBV23-1 to TRBJ2-2, with D possibly TRBD2 on 6 matching bases. Being an ORF, TRBV23-1 has a function that is uncertain. The CDR3 is 17 residues long. The V end was cut by 7 bases, the J end by 1 base, with 19 bases between. DNA for the CDR3: TGCGCCAGCAAGGTGCGCGGGGAGAGCCAGAACACCGGGGAGCTGTTTTTT. Translating gives CASKVRGESQNTGELFF.

This clonotype was seen more than once but under ten times. The rearrangement uses TRBV10-3 and TRBJ1-5; perhaps TRBD1 as D (5 bases). Germline V gene data show CDR1 as ENHRY and CDR2 as SYGVKD. CDR3 size: 15 residues. V was pared by 10 bases and J by 3 bases, with 19 bases between. The CDR3 coding sequence is TGTGCCACCGTAGGGGAACGGAACTCCAATCAGCCCCAGCATTTT. It is translated as CATVGERNSNQPQHF.

This clonotype has only a few counts. The chain carries TRBV20-1 and TRBJ1-1; 9 bases agree with TRBD1. The ends lost 4 bases at V and 12 bases at J; junction bases unmatched: 3. Germline V CDR1 and CDR2: DFQATT, SNEGSKA (reference sequence). CDR3 size: 10 residues. The DNA for the CDR3 is TGCAGTGCTACCGGGACAGGGTCTTTCTTT. It codes for CSATGTGSFF.